This T cell receptor (beta chain) was sequenced in a study of Tregs in tolerant kidney transplant recipients. The table came from immunoSEQ multiplex PCR; TCRdb's copy has only in-frame clones and leaves some out. The listing contains about 48,000 clones. With respect to this clone: The read stops 3 residues short of the end of the CDR3; the missing end is completed from the germline J gene.

CD4+CD25+CD127- Tregs, CD4+CD25- non-Tregs, CD4 and CD8 cells were sorted. Germline loops: CDR1 SGHRS, CDR2 YFSETQ. V lost 0 bases, J lost 1 base, and 16 bases lay in between. The CDR3 runs 17 residues. The sequence was collected from a human donor who received a combined kidney and bone marrow transplant. Sequencing used CD4+ T cells from blood, obtained before the transplant. V gene TRBV5-1 combines with J gene TRBJ1-1; tentatively, D is TRBD1 (5 bases). Incomplete CDR3 DNA: TGCGCCAGCAGCTTGGCCCTACAGGATCATGGGAACACTGAA. It is translated as CASSLALQDHGNTE. The CDR3 as a whole reads CASSLALQDHGNTEAFF.